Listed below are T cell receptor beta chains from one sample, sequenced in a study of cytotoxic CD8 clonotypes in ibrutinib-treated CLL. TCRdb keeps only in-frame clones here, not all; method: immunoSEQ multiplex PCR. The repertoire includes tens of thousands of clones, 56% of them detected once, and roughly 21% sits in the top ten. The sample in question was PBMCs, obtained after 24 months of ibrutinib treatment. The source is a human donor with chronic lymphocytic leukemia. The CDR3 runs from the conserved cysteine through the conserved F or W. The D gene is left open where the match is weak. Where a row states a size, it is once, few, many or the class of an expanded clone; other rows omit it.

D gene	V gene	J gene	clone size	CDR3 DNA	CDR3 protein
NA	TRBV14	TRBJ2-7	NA	TGTGCCAGCAGCCAAGATTTGCAGACCTACGAGCAGTACTTC	CASSQDLQTYEQYF
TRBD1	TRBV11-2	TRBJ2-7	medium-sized	TGTGCCAGCAGCTTACTAGGACAGGGGGCTAGGGAGCAGTACTTC	CASSLLGQGAREQYF
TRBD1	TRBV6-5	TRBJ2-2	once	TGTGCCAGCAATCCCCAGGGGGCGAGCACCGGGGAGCTGTTTTTT	CASNPQGASTGELFF
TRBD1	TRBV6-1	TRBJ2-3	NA	TGTGCCAGCACCCCGGGACAGGGGAAAGATACGCAGTATTTT	CASTPGQGKDTQYF
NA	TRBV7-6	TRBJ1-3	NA	TGTGCCGGCAGTCGGGGAAGAGCCTCTGGAAACACCATATATTTT	CAGSRGRASGNTIYF
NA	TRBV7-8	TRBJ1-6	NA	TGTGCCAGCAGCTTTAACAGTTCACCCCTCCACTTT	CASSFNSSPLHF
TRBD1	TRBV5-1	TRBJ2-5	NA	TGCGCCAGCAGCCTACAGGGGGATTCGACGGAGACCCAGTACTTC	CASSLQGDSTETQYF
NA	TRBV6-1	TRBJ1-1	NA	TGTGCCAGCAGTGCCGGGGCGACTGAAGCTTTCTTT	CASSAGATEAFF
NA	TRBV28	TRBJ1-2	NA	TGTGCCAGCAGGAAGGGCTATGGCTACACCTTC	CASRKGYGYTF
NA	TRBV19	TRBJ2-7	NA	TGTGCCAGTAGTATAGTGGGGAGTTTCCACGAGCAGTACTTC	CASSIVGSFHEQYF
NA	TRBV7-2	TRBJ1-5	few	TGTGCCAGCAGCTTAGCCCTATCGTATCAGCCCCAGCATTTT	CASSLALSYQPQHF
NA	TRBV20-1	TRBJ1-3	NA	TGCAGTGCTCCAGAGGGAAACACCATATATTTT	CSAPEGNTIYF
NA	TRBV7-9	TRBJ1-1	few	TGTGCCAGCAGCCCAAAGGACAGACTCGGGGCTGAAGCTTTCTTT	CASSPKDRLGAEAFF
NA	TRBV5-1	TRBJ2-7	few	TGCGCCAGCAGCTTGGCAGGGTCGTTGTACGAGCAGTACTTC	CASSLAGSLYEQYF
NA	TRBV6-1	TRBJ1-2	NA	TGTGCCAGCAGTCCAGAGTTAGCTAACTATGGCTACACCTTC	CASSPELANYGYTF
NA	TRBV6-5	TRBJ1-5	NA	TGTGCCAGCGGGTCCAGGGAGTGGCCCCAGCATTTT	CASGSREWPQHF
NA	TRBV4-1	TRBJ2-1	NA	TGCGCCAGCAGCCAAGAGCCGGCGGTTAGCTCCTACAATGAGCAGTTCTTC	CASSQEPAVSSYNEQFF
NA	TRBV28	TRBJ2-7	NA	TGTGCCAGCAGTCCAGCGGAGCCCCCCTACGAGCAGTACTTC	CASSPAEPPYEQYF
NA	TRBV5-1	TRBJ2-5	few	TGCGCCAGCAGCTTGGGATCGGAGACCCAGTACTTC	CASSLGSETQYF
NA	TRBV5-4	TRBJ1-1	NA	TGTGCCAGCAGCTTGGACCCTAGATTGGCGAACACTGAAGCTTTCTTT	CASSLDPRLANTEAFF
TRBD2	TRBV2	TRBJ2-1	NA	TGTGCCAGCAGCGCGGGGGACTACTACAGTGAGCAGTTCTTC	CASSAGDYYSEQFF
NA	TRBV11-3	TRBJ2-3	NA	TGTGCCAGCAGCTTCCGTCAGAGCACAGATACGCAGTATTTT	CASSFRQSTDTQYF
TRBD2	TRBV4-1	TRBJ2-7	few	TGCGCCAGCAGCCCTAGCGGACTAGCGGGAGTGTGGCAGTACTTC	CASSPSGLAGVWQYF
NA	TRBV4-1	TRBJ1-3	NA	TGCGCCAGCAGCCAAGATCACAGGGTTCATGAGGCTGGAAACACCATATATTTT	CASSQDHRVHEAGNTIYF
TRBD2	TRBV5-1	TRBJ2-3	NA	TGCGCCAGCAGCTTGGTGCTAGCGGGAAGCACAGATACGCAGTATTTT	CASSLVLAGSTDTQYF
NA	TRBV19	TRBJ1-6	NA	TGTGCCAGTAGTGGGGATGGGGTTAATTCACCCCTCCACTTT	CASSGDGVNSPLHF
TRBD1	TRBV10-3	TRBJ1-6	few	TGTGCCACCCGACAGGGGGATAATTCACCCCTCCACTTT	CATRQGDNSPLHF
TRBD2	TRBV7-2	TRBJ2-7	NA	TGTGCCAGCAGCTTAGATTGGAGCGGGGGAGCATACGAGCAGTACTTC	CASSLDWSGGAYEQYF
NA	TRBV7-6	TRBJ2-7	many	TGTGCCAGCAGCTTAGCTGGATCCGGACAGAGCTCCTACGAGCAGTACTTC	CASSLAGSGQSSYEQYF
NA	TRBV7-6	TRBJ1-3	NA	TGTGCCAGCAGGCCGGACAGTGCAGGAAACACCATATATTTT	CASRPDSAGNTIYF
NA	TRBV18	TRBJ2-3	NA	TGTGCCAGCTCGTTGGACATGACCACAGATACGCAGTATTTT	CASSLDMTTDTQYF
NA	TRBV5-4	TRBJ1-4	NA	TGTGCCAGCAGCTTTGGGCAGGGAGGGGAAAAACTGTTTTTT	CASSFGQGGEKLFF
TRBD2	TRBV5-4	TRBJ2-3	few	TGTGCCAGCAGCTTCTCTAGCGGGACAGATACGCAGTATTTT	CASSFSSGTDTQYF
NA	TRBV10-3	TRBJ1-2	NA	TGTGCCTCCACCTTGGGGGTTTCAGCCTATGGCTACACCTTC	CASTLGVSAYGYTF
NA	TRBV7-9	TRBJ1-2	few	TGTGCCAGCAGCTTAACTACAGTCGGCGGCTACACCTTC	CASSLTTVGGYTF
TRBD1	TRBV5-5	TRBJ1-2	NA	TGTGCCAGCAGCTTAGGCCCGACAGGGCCATATGGCTACACCTTC	CASSLGPTGPYGYTF
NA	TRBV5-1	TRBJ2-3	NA	TGCGCCAGCAGCTTGGCCAGGGTAGGGGTTCGGGATACGCAGTATTTT	CASSLARVGVRDTQYF